Given below is one T cell receptor beta chain in context. The antigen is not known. The CDR3 totals 15 residues. CDR1 ENHRY and CDR2 SYGVKD come from the germline V gene. J gave up 6 bases and V 4 bases, and 7 bases lay outside the gene matches. The PCR made use of 60 Vbeta and 13 Jbeta primers. Measured with immunoSEQ multiplex PCR; TCRdb has only the in-frame clones, and not every one. In all, the sample yields about 91,000 clones. The sample originates from a study of cytomegalovirus exposure and HLA in healthy donors. Turning to the study itself: An analysis done earlier identified fewer than 140 million unique TCR beta sequences from about 179 million T cells. Drawn from HLA-typed donors, about 85 million unique TCRs were held in an early data release.

Study outcomes and limitations: Across donors, sequencing depth was assumed by presence/absence analyses to be roughly uniform. A later analysis linked a missense variant in DCLRE1C to the trimming of TCR beta V and J genes.

The V call is TRBV10-3, the J call TRBJ2-1, with 9 bases that match TRBD1. The material sequenced was PBMCs. The receptor was isolated from a woman in her 30s in good health and CMV-seronegative. CDR3 nucleotide sequence: TGTGCCATCAGTGCCGGACAGGGGTTTTCCAATGAGCAGTTCTTC. Encoded protein: CAISAGQGFSNEQFF.